Below are 18 T cell receptor beta chains sequenced from a single sample in a study of T-cell reconstitution after alpha-beta-depleted transplantation in children. This sample's TCRbeta library carried unique molecular identifier barcodes. Using its own MiXCR run on the PCR reads, TCRdb lists one record per CDR3 protein. This sample carries under 450,000 distinct CDR3 sequences, about 17% of them seen once, and the ten largest clones take approximately 29%. The sequenced sample was PBMCs, mostly from graft donor cells, obtained 360 days after TCRalphabeta/CD19-depleted stem cell transplant. These receptors were obtained from a boy in the first two years of life who had a stem cell transplant for Wiskott-Aldrich syndrome, so the T cells may come from the graft donor.

The CDR3 DNA follows: TGTGCCAGCAGCGCCAATGAGCAGCCCCAGCATTTT. Amino acids: CASSANEQPQHF. The J gene is TRBJ1-5, the V gene TRBV2; D gene ambiguous. The CDR3 length is 12 residues. Germline CDR1 and CDR2: SNHLY and FYNNEI. The V gene lost 6 bases and the J gene lost 7 bases, with 10 bases spanning the gap.

This clonotype has more than one count but fewer than ten. The chain uses TRBV24-1 and TRBJ2-7, with 9 bases matching TRBD1. The CDR3 consists of 15 residues. Germline CDR1 is KGHDR and CDR2 is SFDVKD. V dropped 4 bases and J dropped 8; count of bases not matched to a gene: 11. This CDR3 is CATSEWTGAFTKQYF. In nucleotides, the CDR3 is TGTGCCACCAGTGAATGGACAGGGGCCTTTACGAAGCAGTACTTC.

Ten or more counts support this clonotype. The CDR3 here is CAIKGLRDPNTEAFF. CDR3 bases: TGTGCCATCAAGGGGCTCCGGGACCCGAACACTGAAGCTTTCTTT. The J gene is TRBJ1-1, the V gene TRBV10-3, with D possibly TRBD1 on 5 matching bases. The CDR3 totals 15 residues. V shed 7 bases and J shed 1 base, with 16 bases lying between them. CDR1 and CDR2 from the germline V gene are ENHRY and SYGVKD.

The rearrangement uses TRBV14 and TRBJ2-3; perhaps TRBD2 as D (5 bases). The length of the CDR3 is 16 residues. V was pared by 0 bases and J by 1 base, with 11 bases between. CDR1 is SGHDN, CDR2 FVKESK, per germline. CDR3 region: CASSQDEGLGTDTQYF. CDR3 nucleotide sequence: TGTGCCAGCAGCCAAGATGAGGGTCTGGGCACAGATACGCAGTATTTT.

The chain is built from TRBV20-1 and TRBJ1-2; 8 bases match TRBD1. In germline, CDR1 is DFQATT, CDR2 SNEGSKA (reference sequence). After removal of 3 bases from V and 4 bases from J, the junction contained 7 bases not matched to a gene. This CDR3 has 14 amino acids. Here the CDR3 reads CSARWGTGGYGYTF. In DNA, the CDR3 is TGCAGTGCTAGGTGGGGGACAGGAGGCTATGGCTACACCTTC.

This clonotype was detected only a few times. The CDR3 protein is CASSPKGQNYGYTF. The CDR3 bases are TGTGCCAGCTCACCAAAGGGGCAGAACTATGGCTACACCTTC. The chain is built from TRBV18 and TRBJ1-2, with D perhaps matching TRBD1 (5 bases). This CDR3 is 14 amino acids long. V was pared by 2 bases and J by 2 bases, with 9 bases between. The V gene's germline CDR1 is KGHSH and CDR2 LQKENI.

The rearrangement joins TRBV29-1 to TRBJ2-7; D possibly matches TRBD1 or TRBD2 (5 bases each). This CDR3 is built from 13 residues. V was pared by 3 bases and J by 8 bases, with 17 bases between. In germline, CDR1 is SQVTM, CDR2 ANQGSEA. In DNA, the CDR3 is TGCAGCGTTGACCCGGGCCTGGGGGAGAAGCAGTACTTC. This codes for CSVDPGLGEKQYF.

The chain is built from TRBV28 and TRBJ1-6, with 10 bases identical to TRBD1. CDR1 is MDHEN and CDR2 is SYDVKM in the germline V gene. This CDR3 spans 19 amino acids. V lost 2 bases, J lost 0 bases, and 7 bases stayed unmatched. CDR3 nucleotides: TGTGCCAGCAGTTTACCAGGGACAGGGGTCAGCTCCTATAATTCACCCCTCCACTTT. Its translation: CASSLPGTGVSSYNSPLHF.

The chain is built from TRBV6-5 and TRBJ2-5; D is ambiguous. CDR1 MNHEY and CDR2 SVGAGI come from the germline V gene. Trimming removed 0 bases from V and 2 bases from J, with 10 bases in between. This CDR3 contains 15 residues. The DNA for the CDR3 is TGTGCCAGCAGTTACTCGATGCGGTTTCAAGAGACCCAGTACTTC. Amino acid sequence: CASSYSMRFQETQYF.

J is TRBJ2-3 and V is TRBV5-1, with D tentatively TRBD1 (6 bases). V was clipped by 2 bases and J by 4 bases, with 11 bases between them. The CDR3 has 14 residues. CDR1 is SGHRS, CDR2 YFSETQ, per germline. This CDR3 is CASSFNRDPDTQYF. CDR3 nucleotide sequence: TGCGCCAGCAGCTTTAACAGGGACCCAGATACGCAGTATTTT.

This clonotype has just a few counts. With a much larger clone just one base away, this may be a read error. This rearrangement joins TRBV12-3 or TRBV12-4 to TRBJ2-2; the match to TRBD1 covers 8 bases. V trimming: 6 bases; J trimming: 5 bases; junction bases outside the gene matches: 5. The CDR3 length is 14 residues. In DNA, the CDR3 is TGTGCCAGCAGGTGGACAGGGTCGACCGGGGAGCTGTTTTTT. Translated, it gives CASRWTGSTGELFF.

A few counts support this clonotype. The rearrangement joins TRBV30 to TRBJ1-5, with D perhaps matching TRBD1 (6 bases). CDR1 GTSNPN and CDR2 SVGIG come from the germline V gene (reference sequence). Deletions cut 3 bases from V and 4 bases from J, with 10 bases between. The CDR3 is 13 amino acids. Here the CDR3 DNA reads TGTGCCTGGAGCCATACAGGGAATCAGCCCCAGCATTTT. Translating it yields CAWSHTGNQPQHF.

This clonotype has more than one count but fewer than ten. This rearrangement joins TRBV5-1 to TRBJ2-7, with D possibly matching TRBD2 (5 bases). Germline V gene data show CDR1 as SGHRS and CDR2 as YFSETQ. The V and J ends lost 4 bases and 0 bases respectively, with 14 bases between them. This CDR3 is built from 15 residues. This CDR3 is CASSPGGWVSYEQYF. The CDR3 DNA reads TGCGCCAGCAGCCCCGGAGGTTGGGTCTCCTACGAGCAGTACTTC.

This clonotype has just a few counts. Here the CDR3 DNA reads TGTGCCAGCAGCTTAGCCCCCCTGACTCACTACGAGCAGTACTTC. It codes for CASSLAPLTHYEQYF. J is TRBJ2-7 and V is TRBV7-2; D is unresolved. CDR1 is SGHTA and CDR2 is FQGNSA in the germline V gene. The CDR3 covers 15 residues. The ends were cut back, 0 bases at V and 3 bases at J, with 12 bases in the middle.

This chain uses TRBV6-5 with TRBJ1-1; tentative D call: TRBD1 (5 bases). The length of the CDR3 is 13 residues. In germline, CDR1 is MNHEY, CDR2 SVGAGI. Trimming took 6 bases from V and 3 from J, leaving 11 bases between them. CDR3 loop: CASRARGDTEAFF. The CDR3 nucleotides are TGTGCCAGCAGGGCCCGGGGGGACACTGAAGCTTTCTTT.

A few counts support this clonotype. J is TRBJ2-3 and V is TRBV7-8; D is possibly TRBD1 (6 bases). V lost 1 base, J lost 2 bases, and 10 bases lay in between. Germline CDR1 SGHVS, CDR2 FQNEAQ. The CDR3 runs to 15 residues. CDR3 DNA sequence: TGTGCCAGCAGCTTAGTAGAGGGACACACAGATACGCAGTATTTT. Translating it yields CASSLVEGHTDTQYF.

This clonotype has ten or more counts. This chain connects TRBV12-3 or TRBV12-4 to TRBJ2-7; 9 bases are a match to TRBD1. This CDR3 is 14 amino acids long. The V gene end was trimmed by 7 bases and the J gene end by 3 bases; junction bases not matched to a gene: 7. The CDR3 loop reads CASILDRGGYEQYF. In DNA form, the CDR3 reads TGTGCCAGCATCCTGGACAGGGGTGGCTACGAGCAGTACTTC.

The rearrangement uses TRBV12-3 or TRBV12-4 and TRBJ1-2, with TRBD1 identical over 9 bases. The CDR3 consists of 14 residues. In DNA form, the CDR3 reads TGTGCACGCGGGGCTACAGGGGGCGAGGATGGCTACACCTTC. It is translated as CARGATGGEDGYTF.